The source of this T cell receptor beta chain is a study of blood T cells in healthy people across ages (dated by TCRdb to about 2015). For the study in its entirety: In model experiments, template switching captured roughly one uniquely barcoded TCR beta cDNA molecule for every two T cells. Using deep sequencing normalized with unique cDNA molecular identifiers, the study measured how TCR beta repertoire diversity changes with age. Four age groups were formed from the donors: young (average around 15 years), middle-aged (approximately 42), aged (62) and long-lived (approximately 80). Donors of different ages were randomly distributed across sequencing lanes to avoid experimental bias. For two donors (one aged 18 to 30 and one aged 80 or older), the study analyzed two additional independent replicas of 1 million unique cDNA reads from the same blood draw.

The donors were some 36 Caucasian individuals from Russia, aged roughly 6 to 100 years, who were systemically healthy. About 10 milliliters of peripheral blood were collected from each donor into EDTA-treated Vacutainer tubes. PBMCs were isolated by Ficoll-Paque density-gradient centrifugation, with at least 7 million obtained per sample. Total RNA, at least 6 micrograms per sample, was extracted from PBMCs with Trizol reagent. Naive CD45RAhigh/CD27high T cell percentages were measured by flow cytometry on a PBMC aliquot from every donor. In regard to this clonotype: The clone's antigen remains unknown. The sample holds no much larger clone one base away, and base qualities are not on file.

General findings and caveats noted by the study authors: Because donor CMV infection status was unknown, age-related changes in expanded clonotypes were potentially confounded. The percentage of naive T cells measured by flow cytometry correlated strongly with observed TCR beta diversity. Compared with the aged group, the long-lived group had more naive CD4+ T cells, fewer expanded clones and increased TCR diversity, suggesting age selection. Since profiling was done on bulk unsorted PBMCs, naive and antigen-experienced compartments could not be conclusively compared. Observed TCR beta diversity per million T cells fell roughly linearly with age, and a significant reduction was already apparent by age around 36. Estimates of total diversity based on one million sequenced T cells were considered lower bounds and underestimates.

Inclusive of the bounding cysteine and phenylalanine, the CDR3 is 15 residues long. CDR3 DNA only is kept here, 45 bases in frame from base 1. CDR1 and CDR2 are drawn from the germline V gene: SGHDT, YYEEEE. V loses 2 bases of germline sequence and J loses 0 bases, and the interval between the two ends is 11 bases. Libraries were prepared through 5' RACE. The data were produced on an Illumina HiSeq 2500. A second roughly 6 to 12 cycle PCR used a sample-barcoded 5' primer and a J-beta primer mix. A unique molecular identifier was introduced onto each TCR beta cDNA molecule by a template-switch 5' adaptor carrying 12 random nucleotides. Each sample yielded at least 3 million CDR3-containing paired-end reads. First-strand cDNA synthesis was performed from all RNA using the Mint cDNA synthesis kit, with priming by a TRBC-specific oligonucleotide. Following uracil-DNA glycosylase treatment, a first 18-cycle PCR with universal primers M1SS and BC2_uni_R was performed on all cDNA. For the original study's pipeline: For normalization, 1 million high-quality reads, each with a distinct molecular identifier, were randomly selected from each sample. Instead of being binned into consensus sequences, reads that shared molecular identifiers were thrown out. MiTCR, run with a Q25 quality threshold and the strictest error-elimination algorithm, handled CDR3 identification, clonotype clustering and error correction. Lower-bound total TCR beta diversity was estimated with a nonparametric unseen species model using Euler transformation. TCRdb applied fastp at Q25 and MiXCR to the public reads, then kept only in-frame beta chains. Rows merge per CDR3 protein into single entries with the most common DNA and genes. The authors' filters were not applied to this entry. A total of almost 1 million distinct CDR3 sequences appear in this sample, roughly half of them only once. Clones ranked in the top ten supply 20% to 25% of the sample.

The V and J segments used are TRBV5-6 and TRBJ1-1; the D segment cannot be called with confidence. Sample: blood. This sequence originates from a woman aged 55-70 years in good health. The nucleotides read TGTGCCAGCAGCTTCTTGGCTACAGTGAACACTGAAGCTTTCTTT. Its coded protein is CASSFLATVNTEAFF.